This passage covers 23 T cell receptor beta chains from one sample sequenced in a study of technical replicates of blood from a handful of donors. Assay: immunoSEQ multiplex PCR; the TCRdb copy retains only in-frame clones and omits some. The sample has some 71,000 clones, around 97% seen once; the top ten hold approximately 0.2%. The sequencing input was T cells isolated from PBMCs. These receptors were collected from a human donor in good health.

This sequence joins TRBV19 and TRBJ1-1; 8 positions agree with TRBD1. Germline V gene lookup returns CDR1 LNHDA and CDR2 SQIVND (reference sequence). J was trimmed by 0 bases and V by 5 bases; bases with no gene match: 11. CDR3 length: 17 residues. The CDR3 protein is CASSPGQGGALNTEAFF. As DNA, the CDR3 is TGTGCCAGTAGTCCAGGACAGGGAGGGGCGTTGAACACTGAAGCTTTCTTT.

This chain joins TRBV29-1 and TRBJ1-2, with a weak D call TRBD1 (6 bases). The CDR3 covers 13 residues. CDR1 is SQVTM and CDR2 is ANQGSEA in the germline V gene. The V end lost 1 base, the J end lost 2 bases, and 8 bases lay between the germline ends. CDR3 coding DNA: TGCAGCGTTGAAGGAACAGGGAACTATGGCTACACCTTC. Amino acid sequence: CSVEGTGNYGYTF.

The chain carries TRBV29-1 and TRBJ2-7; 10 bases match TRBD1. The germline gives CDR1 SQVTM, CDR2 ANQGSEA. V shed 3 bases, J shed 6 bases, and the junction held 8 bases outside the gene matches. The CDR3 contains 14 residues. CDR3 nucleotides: TGCAGCGTTGAGTTCGGGACAGGGGAGTTCGAGCAGTACTTC. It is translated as CSVEFGTGEFEQYF.

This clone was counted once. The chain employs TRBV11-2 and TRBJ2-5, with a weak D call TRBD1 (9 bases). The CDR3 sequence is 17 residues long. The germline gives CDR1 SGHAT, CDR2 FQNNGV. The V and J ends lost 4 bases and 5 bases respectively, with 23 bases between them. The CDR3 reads CASSSPPGGTGIETQYF. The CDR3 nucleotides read TGTGCCAGCAGCTCACCCCCGGGGGGGACAGGGATCGAGACCCAGTACTTC.

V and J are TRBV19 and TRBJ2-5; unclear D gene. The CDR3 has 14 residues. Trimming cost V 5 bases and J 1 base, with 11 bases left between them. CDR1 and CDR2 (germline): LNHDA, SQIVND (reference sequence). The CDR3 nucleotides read TGTGCCAGTAGTCTTTCGGGTCTCCAAGAGACCCAGTACTTC. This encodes CASSLSGLQETQYF.

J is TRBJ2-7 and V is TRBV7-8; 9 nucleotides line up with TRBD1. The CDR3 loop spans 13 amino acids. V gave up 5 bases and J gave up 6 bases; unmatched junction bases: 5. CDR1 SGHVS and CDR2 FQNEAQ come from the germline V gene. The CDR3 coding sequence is TGTGCCAGCAGCCGGACAGGGGAAGGCGAGCAGTACTTC. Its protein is CASSRTGEGEQYF. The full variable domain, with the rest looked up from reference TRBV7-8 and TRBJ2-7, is GAGVSQSPRYKVAKRGQDVALRCDPISGHVSLFWYQQALGQGPEFLTYFQNEAQLDKSGLPSDRFFAERPEGSVSTLKIQRTQQEDSAVYLCASSRTGEGEQYFGPGTRLTVT.

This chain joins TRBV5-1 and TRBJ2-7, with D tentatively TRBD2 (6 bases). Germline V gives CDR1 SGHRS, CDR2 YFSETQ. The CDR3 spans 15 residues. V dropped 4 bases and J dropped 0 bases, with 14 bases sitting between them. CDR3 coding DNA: TGCGCCAGCAGCCGTTGGGGGGAGAGCTCCTACGAGCAGTACTTC. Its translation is CASSRWGESSYEQYF.

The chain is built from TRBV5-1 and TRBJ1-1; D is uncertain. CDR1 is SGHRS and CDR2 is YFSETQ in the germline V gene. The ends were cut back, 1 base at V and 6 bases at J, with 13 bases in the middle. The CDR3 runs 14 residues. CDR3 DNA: TGCGCCAGCAGCTTGCGTAGGTTGGAGTCTGAAGCTTTCTTT. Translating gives CASSLRRLESEAFF.

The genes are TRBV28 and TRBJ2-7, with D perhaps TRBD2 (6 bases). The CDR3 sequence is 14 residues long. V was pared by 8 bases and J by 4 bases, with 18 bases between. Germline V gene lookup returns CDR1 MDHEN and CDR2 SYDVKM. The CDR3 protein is CASSQRVPIYEQYF. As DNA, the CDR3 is TGTGCCAGCTCCCAGCGGGTGCCAATATACGAGCAGTACTTC.

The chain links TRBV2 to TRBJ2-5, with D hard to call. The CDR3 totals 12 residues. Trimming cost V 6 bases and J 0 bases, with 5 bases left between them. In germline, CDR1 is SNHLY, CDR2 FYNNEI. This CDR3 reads CASRADQETQYF. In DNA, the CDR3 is TGTGCCAGCAGGGCAGACCAAGAGACCCAGTACTTC.

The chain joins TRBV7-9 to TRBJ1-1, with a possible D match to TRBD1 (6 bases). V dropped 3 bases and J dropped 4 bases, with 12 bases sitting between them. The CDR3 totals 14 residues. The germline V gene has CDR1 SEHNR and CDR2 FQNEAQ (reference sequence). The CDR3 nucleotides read TGTGCCAGCAGCTTTACAACAGGGCCCACTGAAGCTTTCTTT. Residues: CASSFTTGPTEAFF.

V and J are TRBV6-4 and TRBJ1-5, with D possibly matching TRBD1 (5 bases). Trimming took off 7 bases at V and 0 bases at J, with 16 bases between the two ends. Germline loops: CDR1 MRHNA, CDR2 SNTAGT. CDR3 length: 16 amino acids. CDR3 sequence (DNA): TGTGCCAGCAACGGGGGACGGGCAAATAGCAATCAGCCCCAGCATTTT. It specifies CASNGGRANSNQPQHF.

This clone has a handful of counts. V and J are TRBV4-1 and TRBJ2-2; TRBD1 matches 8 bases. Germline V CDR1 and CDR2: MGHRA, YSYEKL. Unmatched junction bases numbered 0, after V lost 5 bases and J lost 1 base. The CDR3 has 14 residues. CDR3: CASSDRGNTGELFF. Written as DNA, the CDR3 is TGCGCCAGCAGCGACAGGGGGAACACCGGGGAGCTGTTTTTT.

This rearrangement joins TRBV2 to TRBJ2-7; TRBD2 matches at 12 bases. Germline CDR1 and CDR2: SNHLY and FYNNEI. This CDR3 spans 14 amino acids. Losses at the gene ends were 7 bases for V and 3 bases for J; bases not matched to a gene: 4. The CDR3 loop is CASIRLAGDYEQYF. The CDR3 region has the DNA TGTGCCAGCATTAGACTAGCGGGAGACTACGAGCAGTACTTC.

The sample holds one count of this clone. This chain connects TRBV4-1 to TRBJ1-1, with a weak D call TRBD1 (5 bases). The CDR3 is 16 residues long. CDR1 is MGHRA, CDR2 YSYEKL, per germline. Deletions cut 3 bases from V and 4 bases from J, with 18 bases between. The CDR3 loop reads CASSQTPGLGVTEAFF. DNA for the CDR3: TGCGCCAGCAGCCAGACCCCGGGTCTAGGGGTCACTGAAGCTTTCTTT.

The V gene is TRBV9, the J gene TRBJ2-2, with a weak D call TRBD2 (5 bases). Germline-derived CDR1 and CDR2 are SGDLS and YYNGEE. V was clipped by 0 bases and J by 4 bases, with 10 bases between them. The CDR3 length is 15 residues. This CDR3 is CASSVGGVGTGELFF. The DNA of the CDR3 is TGTGCCAGCAGCGTAGGGGGAGTGGGCACCGGGGAGCTGTTTTTT.

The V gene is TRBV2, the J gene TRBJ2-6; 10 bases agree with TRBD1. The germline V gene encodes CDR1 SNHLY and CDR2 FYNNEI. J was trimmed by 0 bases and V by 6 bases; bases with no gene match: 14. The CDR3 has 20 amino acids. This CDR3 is CASRATGGRYDFSGANVLTF. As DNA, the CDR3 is TGTGCCAGCAGAGCGACAGGGGGCCGATACGACTTCTCTGGGGCCAACGTCCTGACTTTC.

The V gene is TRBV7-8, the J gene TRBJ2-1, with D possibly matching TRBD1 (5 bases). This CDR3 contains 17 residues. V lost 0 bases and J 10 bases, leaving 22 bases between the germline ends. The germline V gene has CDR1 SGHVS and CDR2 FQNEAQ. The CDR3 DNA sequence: TGTGCCAGCAGCTTAGCGCCTCTCCTAATGACAGATACAGAGCAGTTCTTC. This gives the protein CASSLAPLLMTDTEQFF.

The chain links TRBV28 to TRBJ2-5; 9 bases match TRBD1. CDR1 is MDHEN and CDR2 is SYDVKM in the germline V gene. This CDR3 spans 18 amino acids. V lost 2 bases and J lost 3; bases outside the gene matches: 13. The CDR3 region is CASSLQRRWDREKETQYF. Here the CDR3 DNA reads TGTGCCAGCAGTTTACAACGGCGGTGGGACAGGGAAAAAGAGACCCAGTACTTC.

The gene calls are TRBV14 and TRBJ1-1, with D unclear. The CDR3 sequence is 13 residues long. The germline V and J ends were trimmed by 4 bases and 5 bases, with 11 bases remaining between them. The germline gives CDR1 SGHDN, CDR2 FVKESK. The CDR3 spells CASSLRSLTEAFF. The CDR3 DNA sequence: TGTGCCAGCAGCCTGCGTTCACTAACTGAAGCTTTCTTT.

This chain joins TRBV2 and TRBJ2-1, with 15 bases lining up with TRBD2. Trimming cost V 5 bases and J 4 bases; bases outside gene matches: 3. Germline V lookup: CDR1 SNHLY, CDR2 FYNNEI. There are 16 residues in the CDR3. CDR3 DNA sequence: TGTGCCAGCAGTCAAGGACTAGCGGGGGGGTACAATGAGCAGTTCTTC. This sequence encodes CASSQGLAGGYNEQFF. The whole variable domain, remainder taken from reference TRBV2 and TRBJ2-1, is EPEVTQTPSHQVTQMGQEVILRCVPISNHLYFYWYRQILGQKVEFLVSFYNNEISEKSEIFDDQFSVERPDGSNFTLKIRSTKLEDSAMYFCASSQGLAGGYNEQFFGPGTRLTVL.

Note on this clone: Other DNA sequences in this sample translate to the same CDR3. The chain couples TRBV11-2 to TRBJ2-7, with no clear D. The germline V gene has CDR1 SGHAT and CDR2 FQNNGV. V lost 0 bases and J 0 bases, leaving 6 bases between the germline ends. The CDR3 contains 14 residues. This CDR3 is CASSLDTGSYEQYF. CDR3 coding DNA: TGTGCCAGCAGCTTAGACACGGGCTCCTACGAGCAGTACTTC.

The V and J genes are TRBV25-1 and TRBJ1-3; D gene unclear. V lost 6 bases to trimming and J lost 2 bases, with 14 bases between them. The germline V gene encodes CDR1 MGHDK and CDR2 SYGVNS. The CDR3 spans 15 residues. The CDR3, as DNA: TGTGCCAGCAGCGAGCCGGGGATCGCTGGAAACACCATATATTTT. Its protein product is CASSEPGIAGNTIYF. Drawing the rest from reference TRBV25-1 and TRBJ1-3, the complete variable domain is EADIYQTPRYLVIGTGKKITLECSQTMGHDKMYWYQQDPGMELHLIHYSYGVNSTEKGDLSSESTVSRIRTEHFPLTLESARPSHTSQYLCASSEPGIAGNTIYFGEGSWLTVV.